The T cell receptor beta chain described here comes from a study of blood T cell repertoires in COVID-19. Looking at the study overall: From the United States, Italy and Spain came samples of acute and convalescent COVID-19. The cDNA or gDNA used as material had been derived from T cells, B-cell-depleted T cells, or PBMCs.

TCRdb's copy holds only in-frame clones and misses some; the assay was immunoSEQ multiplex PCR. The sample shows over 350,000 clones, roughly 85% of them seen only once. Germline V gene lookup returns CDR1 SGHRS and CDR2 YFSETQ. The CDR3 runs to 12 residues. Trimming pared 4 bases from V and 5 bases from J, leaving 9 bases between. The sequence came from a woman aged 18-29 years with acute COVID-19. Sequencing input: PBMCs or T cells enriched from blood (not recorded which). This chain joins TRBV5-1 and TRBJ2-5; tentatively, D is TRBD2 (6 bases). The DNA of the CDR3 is TGCGCCAGCAGCAAGGCGGGGGAGACCCAGTACTTC. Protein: CASSKAGETQYF.